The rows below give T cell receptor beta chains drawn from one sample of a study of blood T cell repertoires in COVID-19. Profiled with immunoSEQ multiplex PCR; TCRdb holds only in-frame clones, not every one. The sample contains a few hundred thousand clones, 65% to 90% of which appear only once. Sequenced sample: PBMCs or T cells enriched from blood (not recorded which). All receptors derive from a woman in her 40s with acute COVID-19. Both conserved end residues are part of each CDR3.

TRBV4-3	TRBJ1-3	CASSQESGPSGDTIYF
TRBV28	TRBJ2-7	CASSLRGTGNEQYF
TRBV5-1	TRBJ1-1	CASSSQDPRVEAFF
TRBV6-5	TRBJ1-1	CASSYRGRIETEAFF
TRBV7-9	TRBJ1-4	CASSLDSYEKLFF
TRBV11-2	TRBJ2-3	CASSFEGQGLYTQYF
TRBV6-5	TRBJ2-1	CASSSERPGEQFF
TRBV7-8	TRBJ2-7	CASSLTERTGNYEQYF
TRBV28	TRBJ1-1	CASSTGREAFF
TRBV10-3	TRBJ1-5	CAIRSGVGQPQHF
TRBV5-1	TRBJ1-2	CASSYLGTGGGYYGYTF
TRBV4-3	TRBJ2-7	CASSQDLLPTSGVSYEQYF
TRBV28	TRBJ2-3	CASSLTGVTDTQYF
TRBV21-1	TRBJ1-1	CASSKGRGSGYTEAFF
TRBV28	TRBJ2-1	CASSLISGRAIYNEQFF
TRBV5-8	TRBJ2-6	CASRNRGTGANVLTF
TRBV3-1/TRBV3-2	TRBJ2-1	CASSQVTGRGGSYNEQFF
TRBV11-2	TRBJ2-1	CASSPRGVEQFF
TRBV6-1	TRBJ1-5	CASSEQGLGNQPQHF
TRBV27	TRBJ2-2	CASSSTLTGELFF
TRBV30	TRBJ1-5	CAWSVRGTGGQPQHF
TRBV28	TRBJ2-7	CASTGGGYEQYF
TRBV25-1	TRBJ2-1	CASSAGLVGAGTYNEQFF
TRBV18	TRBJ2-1	CASSQDRVDEQFF
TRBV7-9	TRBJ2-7	CASSLISSYEQYF
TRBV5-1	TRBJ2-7	CASSFDGGPYEQYF
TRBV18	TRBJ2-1	CASSPRTSGRTFSYNEQFF
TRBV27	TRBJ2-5	CASSEGILRGVQETQYF
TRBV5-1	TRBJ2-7	CASSEREGHEQYF
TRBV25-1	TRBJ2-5	CASSEGGTSGGQETQYF
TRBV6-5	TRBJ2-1	CASSRGTSGNNEQFF